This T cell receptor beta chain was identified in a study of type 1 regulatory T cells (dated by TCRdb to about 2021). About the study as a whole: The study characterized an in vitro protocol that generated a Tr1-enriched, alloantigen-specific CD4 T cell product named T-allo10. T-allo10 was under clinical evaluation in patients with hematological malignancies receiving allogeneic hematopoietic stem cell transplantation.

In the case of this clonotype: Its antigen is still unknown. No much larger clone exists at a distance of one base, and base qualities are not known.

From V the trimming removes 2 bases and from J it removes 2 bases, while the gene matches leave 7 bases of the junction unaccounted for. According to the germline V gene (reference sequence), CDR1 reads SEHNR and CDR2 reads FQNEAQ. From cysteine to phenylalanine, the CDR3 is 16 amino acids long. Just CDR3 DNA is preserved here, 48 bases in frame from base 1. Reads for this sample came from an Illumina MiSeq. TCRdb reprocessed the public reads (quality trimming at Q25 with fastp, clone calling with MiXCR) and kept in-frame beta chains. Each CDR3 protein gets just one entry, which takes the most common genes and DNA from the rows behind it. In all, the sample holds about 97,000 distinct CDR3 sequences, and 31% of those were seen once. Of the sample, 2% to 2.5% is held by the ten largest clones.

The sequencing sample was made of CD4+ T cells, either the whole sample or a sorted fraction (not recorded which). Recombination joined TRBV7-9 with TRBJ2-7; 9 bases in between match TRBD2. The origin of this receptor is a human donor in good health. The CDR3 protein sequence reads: CASSLFLAGLTYEQYF. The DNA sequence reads TGTGCCAGCAGCTTATTTCTAGCGGGACTAACCTACGAGCAGTACTTC.